These 10 T cell receptor beta chains originate from one sample sequenced in a study of tumor and adjacent non-tumor tissue in lung cancer. This sample's RNA came from whole unsorted tissue. This non-tumor lung sample came from over 3 cm beyond the tumor edge. A modified ARM-PCR protocol with three rounds of nested PCR amplified TCRbeta. One entry per CDR3 protein, called by TCRdb with MiXCR from the multiplex PCR reads. The repertoire holds some 80,000 distinct CDR3 sequences, 76% seen once, with about two fifths in the top ten. The sequenced sample was distant non-tumor lung tissue. All receptors come from a man between 70 and 80 years old with non-small cell lung cancer.

Points on this clonotype: A much larger clone differs by one base, so this may be a read error. The chain links TRBV24-1 to TRBJ1-1; D is unresolved. Germline CDR1 and CDR2: KGHDR and SFDVKD. The CDR3 loop spans 13 amino acids. Trimming left V 6 bases short and J 2 bases short, with 9 bases between. The CDR3 DNA is TGTGCCACCAGTAGTTACAGAAACACTGAAGCTTTCTTT. Residues: CATSSYRNTEAFF.

About this clonotype: Because the CDR3 is missing its conserved closing phenylalanine or tryptophan, this is likely a read error. The genes are TRBV29-1 and TRBJ1-2, with D maybe TRBD1 (6 bases). The CDR3 is 14 residues long. With 5 bases removed from V and 7 bases from J, the gap between germline ends came to 20 bases. Germline V gene data show CDR1 as SQVTM and CDR2 as ANQGSEA. The CDR3 loop is CSVTPPRGARGYTI. The CDR3 region has the DNA TGCAGCGTTACTCCTCCCCGGGGGGCGCGTGGCTACACCATA.

About this clonotype itself: One end of the junction is discordant with germline, which a read error may explain. The chain combines TRBV4-1 with TRBJ2-7, with D perhaps assigned TRBD1 or TRBD2 (5 bases each). The end of the DNA aligns better with TRBJ2-1, so the J call may be wrong. The germline V gene encodes CDR1 MGHRA and CDR2 YSYEKL. The CDR3 consists of 14 residues. CDR3 region: CASTQDRGDPEQFF. The CDR3 DNA reads TGCGCCAGCACCCAAGATCGAGGGGATCCCGAGCAGTTCTTC.

This clonotype was found many times. The chain combines TRBV12-3 or TRBV12-4 with TRBJ1-3, with D perhaps matching TRBD1 (5 bases). V lost 2 bases and J lost 0, with 8 bases in between. The length of the CDR3 is 15 residues. DNA of the CDR3: TGTGCCAGCAGTTTAAGAAGGGGCTCTGGAAACACCATATATTTT. It is translated as CASSLRRGSGNTIYF.

This rearrangement joins TRBV11-2 to TRBJ2-3, with 7 nucleotides matching TRBD1. The CDR3 contains 14 residues. Germline V gene sequence: CDR1 SGHAT, CDR2 FQNNGV. CDR3 nucleotide sequence: TGTGTCACCAGATCACAGGGGTTCTCAGATACGCAGTATTTT. Amino acid sequence: CVTRSQGFSDTQYF. Variable domain in full (rest from reference TRBV11-2 and TRBJ2-3): EAGVAQSPRYKIIEKRQSVAFWCNPISGHATLYWYQQILGQGPKLLIQFQNNGVVDDSQLPKDRFSAERLKGVDSTLKIQPAKLEDSAVYLCVTRSQGFSDTQYFGPGTRLTVL.

About this clonotype itself: The CDR3 does not close with the conserved phenylalanine or tryptophan, likely indicating a read error. Because the CDR3's place on the DNA is in doubt, the DNA is left out and the CDR3 is given as listed by TCRdb. The chain employs TRBV12-3 or TRBV12-4 and TRBJ1-6; the listed D gene, TRBD1, was not tested against the DNA. The CDR3 region is 14 residues in length, termini included. The CDR3 region is CVSTLGGFNSPLHI.

Note on this clonotype: One junction end disagrees with the germline gene, perhaps due to a read error. The V call is TRBV14, the J call TRBJ2-5; 7 bases are shared with TRBD2. Germline CDR1 SGHDN, CDR2 FVKESK. CDR3 length equals 11 residues. CDR3 loop: CASIQAGTHYF. DNA of the CDR3: TGTGCCAGCATCCAAGCGGGGACCCATTATTTC.

Note on this clonotype: One end of the junction does not line up with germline, which may come from a read error. The chain couples TRBV6-2 or TRBV6-3 to TRBJ2-7, with TRBD1 matching over 9 bases. Germline assignment: CDR1 MNHEY and CDR2 SVGEGT. The CDR3 runs to 15 residues. The chain's CDR3 is CVSSQTGGGSYEQYF. As DNA, the CDR3 is TGTGTCAGCAGCCAGACAGGGGGTGGCTCCTACGAGCAGTACTTC.

This clonotype was detected only a few times. CDR3 sequence reads: CAISDAGNPCEQYF. The CDR3 coding sequence is TGTGCCATCAGTGATGCAGGGAACCCCTGCGAGCAGTACTTC. The chain recombines TRBV10-3 with TRBJ2-7; TRBD1 might be the D (5 bases). V was shortened by 3 bases and J by 6 bases, with 15 bases between the two germline ends. The CDR3 covers 14 residues. CDR1 and CDR2 from the germline V gene are ENHRY and SYGVKD.

The chain joins TRBV12-3 or TRBV12-4 to TRBJ1-5; D not resolved. The germline V and J ends were trimmed by 5 bases and 13 bases, with 15 bases remaining between them. This CDR3 has 12 amino acids. The CDR3 sequence is CASSPAGKKQHF. For the CDR3, the DNA is TGTGCCAGCAGTCCCGCTGGAAAGAAACAGCATTTT.